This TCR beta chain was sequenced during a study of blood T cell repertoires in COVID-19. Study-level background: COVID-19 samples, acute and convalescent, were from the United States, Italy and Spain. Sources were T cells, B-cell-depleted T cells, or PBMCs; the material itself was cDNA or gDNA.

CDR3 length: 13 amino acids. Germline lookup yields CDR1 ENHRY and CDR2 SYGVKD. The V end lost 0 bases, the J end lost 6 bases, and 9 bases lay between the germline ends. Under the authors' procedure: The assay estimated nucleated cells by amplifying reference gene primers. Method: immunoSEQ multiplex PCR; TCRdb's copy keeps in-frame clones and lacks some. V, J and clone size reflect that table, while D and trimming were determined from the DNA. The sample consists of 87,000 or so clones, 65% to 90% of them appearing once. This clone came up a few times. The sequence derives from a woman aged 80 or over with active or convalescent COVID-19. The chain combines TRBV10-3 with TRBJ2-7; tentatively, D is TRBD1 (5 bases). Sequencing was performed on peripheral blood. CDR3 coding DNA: TGTGCCATCAGTGAGTCTCAGGGTTCCGAGCAGTACTTC. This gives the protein CAISESQGSEQYF.